The 3 T cell receptor beta chains given below trace back to one sample, sequenced in a study of CD8+CD57+ T cells in acquired aplastic anemia. CDR3 and TCR beta VDJ profiling relied on genomic DNA as the template. TCRdb re-called the reads with MiXCR, one entry per CDR3 protein. The table lists approximately 170,000 distinct CDR3 sequences, under 75% of them singletons. The sequenced sample consisted of sorted CD4+, CD8+, or CD8+CD57+ T cells (not recorded which) from PBMCs. The receptors were sampled from a human donor in good health.

The CDR3: CASSLLEGAGGYTF. The CDR3 nucleotides read TGTGCCAGCAGCTTATTGGAGGGGGCGGGTGGCTACACCTTC. The gene calls are TRBV7-6 and TRBJ1-2; TRBD1 matches 7 bases. Germline V gives CDR1 SGHVS, CDR2 FNYEAQ. The CDR3 is 14 residues long. The junction had 7 bases not matched to a gene; V was cut back by 2 bases and J by 7 bases.

This clonotype turned up a few times. The chain combines TRBV2 with TRBJ2-5; D uncertain. V gave up 4 bases and J gave up 1 base, with 7 bases separating them. The CDR3 totals 13 residues. The germline CDR1 and CDR2 sequences are SNHLY and FYNNEI. The CDR3 region is CASSAFPQETQYF. In nucleotides, the CDR3 is TGTGCCAGCAGTGCTTTCCCCCAAGAGACCCAGTACTTC. The full variable domain, rest sourced from reference TRBV2 and TRBJ2-5, is EPEVTQTPSHQVTQMGQEVILRCVPISNHLYFYWYRQILGQKVEFLVSFYNNEISEKSEIFDDQFSVERPDGSNFTLKIRSTKLEDSAMYFCASSAFPQETQYFGPGTRLLVL.

This clonotype was observed once. V is TRBV20-1 and J is TRBJ1-6; D uncertain. V lost 1 base, J lost 9 bases, and 7 bases lay in between. CDR3 length equals 12 residues. CDR1 and CDR2 (germline): DFQATT, SNEGSKA (reference sequence). The CDR3: CSARGIASPLHF. The CDR3 bases are TGCAGTGCTAGAGGGATCGCTTCACCCCTCCACTTT.